The clone carrying this T cell receptor (beta chain) was recorded a few times. This sample was taken from a study of T cell changes during pregnancy in multiple sclerosis. Assay: immunoSEQ multiplex PCR; the TCRdb copy retains only in-frame clones and omits some. Seen here are about 80,000 clones, 92% observed once, and the top ten hold about 2.5%. Germline values: CDR1 MNHEY, CDR2 SVGAGI. V lost 6 bases and J lost 7, with 19 bases in between. This CDR3 contains 15 residues. The sample in question was peripheral blood, obtained before pregnancy. The sequence was collected from a female donor with multiple sclerosis, enrolled in a pregnancy study. The V call is TRBV6-5, the J call TRBJ2-1; possibly TRBD2 for D (6 bases). CDR3 in DNA: TGTGCCAGCAGCGACTGGGGGAAGGGGAGGAATGAGCAGTTCTTC. It translates to CASSDWGKGRNEQFF.